The table lists the clone carrying this TCR beta chain with many counts. Its antigen is unknown. The sample originates from a study of T cells in Graves' hyperthyroidism and ophthalmopathy. About the study: At the time of initial diagnosis and before any treatment, peripheral blood was collected. Findings of the study overall: Most thyroid clonotypes that were expanded above 0.001 also turned up in blood.

TCR beta CDR3 sequences were amplified from RNA transcripts. The HTBI primer set was used in a first-round RT-PCR of the TCR CDR3. TCRdb reprocessed the multiplex PCR reads via MiXCR and lists one record per CDR3 protein. This sample carries about 700,000 distinct CDR3 sequences, about 14% of them seen once, and the ten largest clones take about 10%. Germline V gene lookup returns CDR1 SGHTA and CDR2 FQGTGA. V shed 5 bases, J shed 9 bases, and the junction held 7 bases outside the gene matches. The CDR3 sequence is 13 residues long. Sequenced: blood. This chain links TRBV7-3 with TRBJ2-1; 7 bases match TRBD1. This sequence originates from a woman in her late teens or twenties with Graves' hyperthyroidism. CDR3 sequence (DNA): TGTGCCAGCAGCGCCGACAGGGCAGGTGAGCAGTTCTTC. Protein product: CASSADRAGEQFF.